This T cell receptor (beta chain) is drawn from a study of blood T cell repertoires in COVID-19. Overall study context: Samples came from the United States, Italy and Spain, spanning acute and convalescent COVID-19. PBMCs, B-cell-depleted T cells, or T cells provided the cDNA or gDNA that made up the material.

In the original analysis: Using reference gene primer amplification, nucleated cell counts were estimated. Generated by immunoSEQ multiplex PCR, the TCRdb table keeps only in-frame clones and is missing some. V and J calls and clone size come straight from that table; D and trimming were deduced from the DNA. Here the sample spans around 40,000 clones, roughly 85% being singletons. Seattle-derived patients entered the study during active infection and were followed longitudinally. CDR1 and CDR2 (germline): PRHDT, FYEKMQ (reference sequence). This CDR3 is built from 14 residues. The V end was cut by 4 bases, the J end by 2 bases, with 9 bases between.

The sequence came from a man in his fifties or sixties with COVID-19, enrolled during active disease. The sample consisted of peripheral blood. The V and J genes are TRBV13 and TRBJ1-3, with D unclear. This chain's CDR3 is CASSSRGAGNTIYF. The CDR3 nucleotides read TGTGCCAGCAGCTCACGGGGAGCTGGAAACACCATATATTTT.